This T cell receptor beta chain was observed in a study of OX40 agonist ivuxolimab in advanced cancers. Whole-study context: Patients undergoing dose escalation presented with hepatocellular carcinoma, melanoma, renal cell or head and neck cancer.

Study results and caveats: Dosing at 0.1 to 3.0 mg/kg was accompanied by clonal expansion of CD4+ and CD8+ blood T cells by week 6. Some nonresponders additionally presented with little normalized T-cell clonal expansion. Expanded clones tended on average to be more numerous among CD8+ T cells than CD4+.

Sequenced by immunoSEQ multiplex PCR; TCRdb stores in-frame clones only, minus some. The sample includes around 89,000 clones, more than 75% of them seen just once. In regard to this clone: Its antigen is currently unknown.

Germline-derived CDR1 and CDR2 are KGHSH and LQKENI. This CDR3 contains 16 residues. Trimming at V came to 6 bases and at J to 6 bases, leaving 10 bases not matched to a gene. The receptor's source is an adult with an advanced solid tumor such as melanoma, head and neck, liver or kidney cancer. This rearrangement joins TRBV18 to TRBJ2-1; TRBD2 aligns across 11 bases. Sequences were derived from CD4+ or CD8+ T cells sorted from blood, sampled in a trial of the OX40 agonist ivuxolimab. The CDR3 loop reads CASSRTGTSGVNEQFF. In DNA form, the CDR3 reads TGTGCCAGCTCGCGAACCGGGACTAGCGGAGTCAATGAGCAGTTCTTC. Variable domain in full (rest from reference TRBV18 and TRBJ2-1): NAGVMQNPRHLVRRRGQEARLRCSPMKGHSHVYWYRQLPEEGLKFMVYLQKENIIDESGMPKERFSAEFPKEGPSILRIQQVVRGDSAAYFCASSRTGTSGVNEQFFGPGTRLTVL.